This passage covers 31 T cell receptor beta chains from one sample sequenced in a study of tumor-infiltrating lymphocytes in primary liver carcinoma. Total RNA (approximately 500 ng) served as template for TCR beta cDNA synthesis primed by a constant-region primer. Modified slightly, ARM-PCR produced TCR beta libraries over three nested multiplex PCR rounds. Two initial PCR rounds of about 11 cycles each paired TRBV1-TRBV30 forward primers with a C-beta reverse primer. Via MiXCR, TCRdb re-called the multiplex PCR reads, giving one row per CDR3 protein. The sample lists approximately 120,000 distinct CDR3 sequences, around 64% occurring once. Joint extraction of RNA and DNA used roughly 17-32 mg of bulk tissue that was unsorted. Input material: liver tumor tissue from sampling region 3. Subset given: tumor region T3, left-lateral pole. The receptors come from a woman aged 55-69 years with primary liver carcinoma and hepatitis B virus infection.

About this clonotype itself: A single base separates this from a much larger clone, so it may be a read error. V gene TRBV30 combines with J gene TRBJ2-1, with unresolved D. The CDR3 runs 12 residues. Per the germline V gene, CDR1 is GTSNPN and CDR2 is SVGIG (reference sequence). The CDR3: CALSAFVGEQFF. The CDR3, as DNA: TGTGCCTTGAGTGCCTTCGTAGGTGAGCAGTTCTTC.

Points on this clonotype: At one of its ends the junction is not consistent with the germline gene, which may arise from a read error. The rearrangement uses TRBV11-2 and TRBJ2-5; D remains unclear. Germline-derived CDR1 and CDR2 are SGHAT and FQNNGV. This CDR3 region has 13 residues. This chain's CDR3 is CASSIRSQETQYF. CDR3 DNA: TGTGCCAGCAGCATACGAAGTCAGGAGACCCAGTATTTC.

With regard to this clonotype: Compared with germline, one end of the junction differs, possibly owing to a read error. The chain couples TRBV28 to TRBJ2-1; no firm D call. CDR3 size: 15 residues. Germline lookup yields CDR1 MDHEN and CDR2 SYDVKM. Written as DNA, the CDR3 is TGTGCCGGCAGTCCTTCCGGAATGTCCTACAATGAGCAGTTCTTC. Translated: CAGSPSGMSYNEQFF.

In DNA, the CDR3 is TGCGCCAGCAGGGGCTCCTATAATTCACCCCTCCACTTT. Translation: CASRGSYNSPLHF. The rearrangement uses TRBV5-1 and TRBJ1-6; D is ambiguous. The CDR3 is made up of 13 amino acids. V shed 5 bases and J shed 0 bases, with 3 bases lying between them. CDR1 is SGHRS, CDR2 YFSETQ, per germline.

Comments on this clonotype: The junction does not match germline at one end; this may be a read error. The rearrangement uses TRBV28 and TRBJ2-1; D gene unclear. CDR1 is MDHEN, CDR2 SYDVKM, per germline. The CDR3 extends over 17 amino acids. CDR3 protein: CTSSSILGRGTYNEQFF. CDR3 DNA sequence: TGTACCAGCAGTTCGATCCTTGGACGCGGAACCTACAATGAGCAGTTCTTC.

In regard to this clonotype: Given a much more abundant clone one base away, this may be a read error. The chain recombines TRBV6-1 with TRBJ1-5; D is perhaps TRBD1 (6 bases). Germline values: CDR1 MNHNS, CDR2 SASEGT. The CDR3 totals 14 residues. CDR3 region: CACSEGQSNQPQHF. The DNA for the CDR3 is TGTGCCTGCAGTGAAGGACAGAGCAATCAGCCCCAGCATTTT.

V and J are TRBV28 and TRBJ2-7; D remains ambiguous. Trimming took off 6 bases at V and 0 bases at J, with 15 bases between the two ends. The CDR3 is made up of 15 amino acids. CDR1 and CDR2 from the germline V gene are MDHEN and SYDVKM. In DNA, the CDR3 is TGTGCCAGCAGCTCAGTGGTCGCAAGCTCCTACGAGCAGTACTTC. Translated: CASSSVVASSYEQYF.

This clonotype was recorded at least ten times. The rearrangement joins TRBV29-1 to TRBJ2-5; D possibly matches TRBD1 or TRBD2 (6 bases each). Trimming left V 0 bases short and J 5 bases short, with 22 bases between. Germline assignment: CDR1 SQVTM and CDR2 ANQGSEA. This CDR3 has 17 residues. The CDR3 nucleotides are TGCAGCGTTGAAGATCGAGCAGGGGAGGAGGCTTCCGAGACCCAGTACTTC. This gives the protein CSVEDRAGEEASETQYF.

This chain uses TRBV5-1 with TRBJ1-1, with TRBD1 as a possible D gene (5 bases). From germline, CDR1 is SGHRS and CDR2 YFSETQ. Trimming cost V 4 bases and J 8 bases, with 18 bases left between them. The CDR3 has 14 residues. For the CDR3, the DNA is TGCGCCAGCAGCACCATACAGGCTAGAAAGGAAGCTTTCTTT. This sequence encodes CASSTIQARKEAFF.

A note on this clonotype: The conserved final phenylalanine or tryptophan is absent from the CDR3, which likely points to a read error. The V and J genes are TRBV5-1 and TRBJ2-3; 12 bases are a match to TRBD2. Germline V gene lookup returns CDR1 SGHRS and CDR2 YFSETQ. V shed 4 bases and J 2 bases; nucleotides not matched to a gene: 5. This CDR3 region has 16 residues. DNA for the CDR3: TGCGCCAGCAGCCGGAGACTAGCGGGAGACACAGATACGCAGTATTTA. Its protein product is CASSRRLAGDTDTQYL.

The sample holds a few counts of this clonotype. Possible read error: a much larger clone is one base away. The V gene is TRBV6-6, the J gene TRBJ2-2; the match to TRBD2 covers 7 bases. This CDR3 is 15 amino acids long. Germline V gene lookup returns CDR1 MNHNY and CDR2 SVGAGI (reference sequence). The CDR3 DNA follows: TGTGCCTGCAGTTACACTAGCGCGGGCACCGGGGAGCTGTTTTTT. This encodes CACSYTSAGTGELFF.

This clonotype was observed once. Here the CDR3 omits its conserved ending phenylalanine or tryptophan, so a read error is the likely source. The V gene is TRBV6-1, the J gene TRBJ2-7, with 9 bases that match TRBD1. V dropped 6 bases and J dropped 5; count of bases not matched to a gene: 8. This CDR3 contains 14 residues. Germline V CDR1 and CDR2: MNHNS, SASEGT. The CDR3 here is CASRSGTGRHEQYS. Written as DNA, the CDR3 is TGTGCCAGCAGATCAGGGACAGGGCGGCACGAGCAGTACTCC.

This clonotype was observed many times. The chain carries TRBV5-4 and TRBJ1-6; 11 positions agree with TRBD1. The CDR3 has 17 residues. Germline V gives CDR1 SGHNT, CDR2 YYREEE (reference sequence). The ends lost 4 bases at V and 0 bases at J; junction bases unmatched: 3. CDR3 nucleotide sequence: TGTGCCAGCAGCCTCGGGACAGGGGGCTCCTATAATTCACCCCTCCACTTT. Its protein product is CASSLGTGGSYNSPLHF.

On this clonotype itself: At one boundary the junction diverges from the germline segment, which might be a read error. The chain links TRBV28 to TRBJ2-1, with TRBD2 matching 16 bases. This CDR3 is 18 amino acids long. CDR1 MDHEN and CDR2 SYDVKM come from the germline V gene. CDR3 DNA sequence: TGTGCCAGCAGCATTGGGACTAGCGGGAGGGGTACCTACAATGGGCAGTTCTTC. Translated: CASSIGTSGRGTYNGQFF.

The chain uses TRBV6-5 and TRBJ1-1; perhaps TRBD1 as D (6 bases). V was shortened by 6 bases and J by 7 bases, with 24 bases between the two germline ends. Germline CDR1 is MNHEY and CDR2 is SVGAGI. This CDR3 region has 16 residues. The CDR3 sequence: CASSPPWSGGGNEAFF. The CDR3 DNA follows: TGTGCCAGCAGCCCACCCTGGAGTGGTGGGGGCAATGAAGCTTTCTTT.

Turning to this clonotype: A read error may produce the germline difference seen at one junction end. V and J are TRBV11-2 and TRBJ2-1; possibly TRBD2 for D (6 bases). The V gene's germline CDR1 is SGHAT and CDR2 FQNNGV. CDR3 length equals 15 residues. CDR3 bases: TGTGCCAGCGGCTTAGAGGGGACTCCGGGTGTTGAGCAGTTCTTC. Encoded protein: CASGLEGTPGVEQFF.

J is TRBJ2-1 and V is TRBV11-2; TRBD2 might be the D (5 bases). V was pared by 3 bases and J by 5 bases, with 11 bases between. There are 14 residues in the CDR3. Germline CDR1 is SGHAT and CDR2 is FQNNGV. CDR3 amino acids: CASSFSGVDNEQFF. CDR3 bases: TGTGCCAGCAGCTTCAGCGGTGTGGACAATGAGCAGTTCTTC.

Of note for this clonotype: No conserved phenylalanine or tryptophan is present at the end of the CDR3, so a read error is the likely explanation. V and J are TRBV20-1 and TRBJ1-5; D is unclear. V gave up 3 bases and J gave up 7 bases, with 13 bases separating them. Germline V gene data show CDR1 as DFQATT and CDR2 as SNEGSKA (reference sequence). This CDR3 region has 13 residues. CDR3 in amino acids: CSASTGVSQPQHL. The CDR3 nucleotides are TGCAGTGCTAGCACTGGGGTATCCCAGCCCCAGCATTTA.

As concerns this clonotype: The germline gene is not matched at one end of the junction; a read error may be the cause. J is TRBJ2-7 and V is TRBV6-6; 9 bases line up with TRBD1. Looked up from germline, CDR1 is MNHNY and CDR2 is SVGAGI (reference sequence). This CDR3 is built from 13 residues. Written as DNA, the CDR3 is TGTACCAGCAGCACGGGACAGGGCTACGAACAGTACTTC. Protein product: CTSSTGQGYEQYF.

Of note for this clonotype: The junction and the germline gene differ at one end; a read error may be behind it. The rearrangement links TRBV6-5 to TRBJ1-4, with D possibly matching TRBD1 (6 bases). The CDR3 is 14 amino acids. The germline V gene has CDR1 MNHEY and CDR2 SVGAGI. The chain's CDR3 is CATSWTATNEKLFF. In DNA, the CDR3 is TGTGCCACCAGTTGGACAGCAACTAATGAGAAACTGTTTTTT.

In regard to this clonotype: This may be a read error, as it is one base from a much larger clone. The chain uses TRBV7-8 and TRBJ1-1, with D possibly TRBD1 on 6 matching bases. This CDR3 spans 16 amino acids. Looked up from germline, CDR1 is SGHVS and CDR2 is FQNEAQ. Trimming cost V 5 bases and J 5 bases, with 21 bases left between them. Written as DNA, the CDR3 is TGTGCCAGCAGCCCCAGGGGAAAAGAGGCTCTAACTGAAGCTTTCTTT. Translated: CASSPRGKEALTEAFF.

In regard to this clonotype: Just one base apart from a much larger clone, this may be a read error. Since no conserved phenylalanine or tryptophan closes the CDR3, a read error is the likely cause. The chain is built from TRBV5-4 and TRBJ2-5; 11 bases line up with TRBD2. The CDR3 runs to 15 residues. CDR1 and CDR2 from the germline V gene are SGHNT and YYREEE (reference sequence). With 2 bases clipped from V and 4 bases from J, the junction kept 4 bases outside the gene matches. The DNA of the CDR3 is TGTGCCAGCAGCTTTACTAGCGGGAGTATAGAGACCCAGTACTTA. Protein: CASSFTSGSIETQYL.

Regarding this clonotype: A much larger clone is a single base away; this may be a read error. The rearrangement uses TRBV6-1 and TRBJ1-5, with D uncertain. The CDR3 is made up of 12 amino acids. In germline, CDR1 is MNHNS, CDR2 SASEGT. CDR3 bases: TGTACCAGCAGATCTGGCAATCAGCCCCAGCATTTT. This translates into CTSRSGNQPQHF.

This chain links TRBV6-1 with TRBJ2-1; D possibly corresponds to TRBD1 (5 bases). Germline CDR1 and CDR2: MNHNS and SASEGT. The CDR3 loop spans 14 amino acids. CDR3 DNA: TGTACCACCAGAGTAGGGGACTCCTACAATGAGCAGTTCTTC. Translated: CTTRVGDSYNEQFF.

This clonotype was recorded a few times. One end of the junction does not line up with germline, which may come from a read error. J is TRBJ2-7 and V is TRBV29-1, with 10 bases fitting TRBD2. The CDR3 runs 15 residues. Germline V lookup: CDR1 SQVTM, CDR2 ANQGSEA. CDR3 bases: TGCAGCGTCAACATAGTTGGACTAGCGGCCTACGAGCAGCACTTC. Amino acids: CSVNIVGLAAYEQHF.

This clonotype was seen at least ten times. V usage is TRBV5-8 and J usage is TRBJ1-5, with 8 bases fitting TRBD1. Per germline, CDR1 SGHTS and CDR2 YDEGEE. This CDR3 is 14 amino acids long. With 4 bases clipped from V and 14 bases from J, the junction kept 14 bases outside the gene matches. Here the CDR3 DNA reads TGTGCCAGCAGCCGGTCCCGGGACAGGTCCCCTAAGCATTTT. Protein product: CASSRSRDRSPKHF.

Remarks on this clonotype: This may stem from a read error, because a much larger clone lies one nucleotide away. The chain recombines TRBV5-5 with TRBJ1-4, with D hard to call. V gave up 2 bases and J gave up 5 bases, with 10 bases separating them. The CDR3 runs 14 residues. Per germline, CDR1 SGHKS and CDR2 YYEKEE (reference sequence). The CDR3: CASSLGVLNEKLFF. CDR3 DNA sequence: TGTGCCAGCAGCTTAGGAGTGCTGAATGAAAAACTGTTTTTT.

On this clonotype: With a much larger clone just one base away, this may be a read error. The genes are TRBV5-1 and TRBJ2-1; 13 positions match TRBD2. CDR1 is SGHRS, CDR2 YFSETQ, per germline. The CDR3 is 19 amino acids. V shed 0 bases, J shed 2 bases, and the junction held 8 bases outside the gene matches. CDR3 DNA: TGCGCCAGCAGCTTGGAAGGGACTAGCGGGAAGTGGGCCTACAATGAGCAGTTCTTC. Its translation is CASSLEGTSGKWAYNEQFF.

The table lists this clonotype with many counts. This chain uses TRBV6-6 with TRBJ2-7; unclear D gene. The CDR3 is made up of 12 amino acids. Germline V gives CDR1 MNHNY, CDR2 SVGAGI (reference sequence). Trimming shortened V by 2 bases and J by 3 bases, and 5 bases separated the two germline ends. The CDR3 protein is CASSYRDYEQYF. The CDR3, as DNA: TGTGCCAGCAGTTACAGGGACTACGAGCAGTACTTC.

Comments on this clonotype: The junction does not match germline at one end; this may be a read error. The chain uses TRBV11-2 and TRBJ2-2; D is possibly TRBD1 or TRBD2 (5 bases each). The CDR3 runs 13 residues. Per the germline V gene, CDR1 is SGHAT and CDR2 is FQNNGV. CDR3 sequence reads: CASGRENTGELLF. Written as DNA, the CDR3 is TGTGCCAGTGGCAGGGAGAACACCGGGGAGCTGTTATTT.

By sample share, this clonotype is large. The chain joins TRBV11-1 to TRBJ2-7, with D tentatively TRBD1 or TRBD2 (6 bases each). Germline V lookup: CDR1 SGHAT, CDR2 FQDESV (reference sequence). This CDR3 is 15 amino acids long. Trimming left V 5 bases short and J 6 bases short, with 20 bases between. The CDR3 loop is CASSPRTAGLREQYF. In nucleotides, the CDR3 is TGTGCCAGCAGCCCTCGGACAGCAGGACTACGCGAGCAGTACTTC.